The source of this TCR beta chain is a study of T cells in Graves' hyperthyroidism and ophthalmopathy. General observations from the study: Appearing also in blood were most of the thyroid clonotypes expanded above 0.001.

Researchers took RNA transcripts and amplified the TCR beta CDR3 regions from them. HTBI primers were used for first-round RT-PCR of the TCR CDR3. TCRdb analysed the multiplex PCR reads with MiXCR anew, one entry per CDR3 protein. Seen here are 350,000 to 400,000 distinct CDR3 sequences, over 15% observed once, and the top ten hold about 3.7%. This clonotype was recorded at least ten times. Its cognate antigen is unknown. Clinical symptoms, serum thyroxine, TRAb, thyroid ultrasound and orbital computed tomography informed diagnoses. PBMCs were collected from a roughly 10 ml volume of fresh peripheral blood. The V gene's germline CDR1 is KGHDR and CDR2 SFDVKD. This CDR3 is 14 amino acids long. Trimming shortened V by 2 bases and J by 4 bases, and 7 bases separated the two germline ends.

The sample taken for sequencing was blood. The receptor's source is a woman aged 18 to 35 with Graves' hyperthyroidism. The chain couples TRBV24-1 to TRBJ2-2; D perhaps matches TRBD2 (5 bases). CDR3 sequence reads: CATSDSGSTGELFF. The CDR3 DNA reads as TGTGCCACCAGTGATTCGGGATCCACCGGGGAGCTGTTTTTT.